Presented here are 6 T cell receptor beta chains from one specimen sequenced in a study of T cells in Graves' hyperthyroidism and ophthalmopathy. It was RNA transcripts that yielded the amplified TCR beta CDR3 regions. Primed by the HTBI set, a first-round RT-PCR was run on the TCR CDR3. MiXCR was run by TCRdb on the multiplex PCR reads, yielding one entry per CDR3 protein. The sample carries more than 300,000 distinct CDR3 sequences, about a fifth recorded once. The sample comprised blood. These receptor sequences come from a young man with Graves' ophthalmopathy.

Comment on this clonotype: A clone one base away is much larger, so this may be a read error. The CDR3 DNA reads TGTGCCAGCAGCTTAGGCACCGTTGACCAGCCCCAGCATTTT. This gives the protein CASSLGTVDQPQHF. The chain couples TRBV7-8 to TRBJ1-5; no definite D call. CDR1 is SGHVS, CDR2 FQNEAQ, per germline. V was shortened by 1 base and J by 7 bases, with 11 bases between the two germline ends. The CDR3 consists of 14 residues.

This clonotype came up many times. The rearrangement joins TRBV13 to TRBJ2-3; the D gene is possibly TRBD2 (7 bases). From germline, CDR1 is PRHDT and CDR2 FYEKMQ (reference sequence). V was pared by 7 bases and J by 6 bases, with 17 bases between. The CDR3 runs to 14 residues. The CDR3 coding sequence is TGTGCCAGCACCCTGAGGGGGGGTGCTGATACGCAGTATTTT. It specifies CASTLRGGADTQYF.

This clonotype was counted only a few times. The chain has TRBV28 and TRBJ2-1; D perhaps matches TRBD1 (8 bases). The V gene's germline CDR1 is MDHEN and CDR2 SYDVKM. This CDR3 has 20 residues. The V gene lost 4 bases and the J gene lost 0 bases, with 25 bases spanning the gap. This chain's CDR3 is CASSWEGDRQLPSSYNEQFF. Here the CDR3 DNA reads TGTGCCAGCAGTTGGGAGGGGGACAGGCAACTCCCCAGCTCCTACAATGAGCAGTTCTTC. Filled out from reference TRBV28 and TRBJ2-1, the complete variable domain reads DVKVTQSSRYLVKRTGEKVFLECVQDMDHENMFWYRQDPGLGLRLIYFSYDVKMKEKGDIPEGYSVSREKKERFSLILESASTNQTSMYLCASSWEGDRQLPSSYNEQFFGPGTRLTVL.

This clonotype was counted many times. This sequence joins TRBV7-8 and TRBJ1-2; D not certain. The CDR3 extends over 13 amino acids. CDR1 and CDR2 (germline): SGHVS, FQNEAQ. V was clipped by 5 bases and J by 1 base, with 8 bases between them. The CDR3 sequence: CASSPDLNYGYTF. For the CDR3, the DNA is TGTGCCAGCAGCCCAGATCTTAACTATGGCTACACCTTC.

This clonotype was recorded many times. The chain recombines TRBV20-1 with TRBJ1-4; perhaps TRBD1 as D (6 bases). Germline V gives CDR1 DFQATT, CDR2 SNEGSKA (reference sequence). The CDR3 is made up of 12 amino acids. This CDR3 is CSATGINEKLFF. The CDR3 DNA reads TGCAGCGCCACAGGGATTAATGAAAAACTGTTTTTT.

This clonotype has ten or more counts. The J gene is TRBJ2-3, the V gene TRBV20-1; 10 bases match TRBD2. Germline-derived CDR1 and CDR2 are DFQATT and SNEGSKA (reference sequence). CDR3 size: 16 residues. V shed 0 bases, J shed 2 bases, and the junction held 5 bases outside the gene matches. CDR3 DNA sequence: TGCAGTGCTAGAGATTTTAGCGGGGGGCCCACAGATACGCAGTATTTT. Protein product: CSARDFSGGPTDTQYF.